Each of the 32 T cell receptor beta chains below was sequenced from the same sample in a study of blood T cell repertoires in COVID-19. Assay used: immunoSEQ multiplex PCR; TCRdb lists only in-frame clones, some missing. The sample comprises some 200,000 clones, 70% to 90% of which are singletons, and approximately 12% rests with the top ten. The sample comprised peripheral blood. The receptors derive from a woman between 18 and 29 years old who had recovered from COVID-19.

V and J are TRBV6-6 and TRBJ2-1, with 7 nucleotides matching TRBD2. The CDR3 loop spans 14 amino acids. CDR1 and CDR2 (germline): MNHNY, SVGAGI (reference sequence). Trimming took 5 bases from V and 8 from J; bases not matched to a gene: 9. In DNA form, the CDR3 reads TGTGCCAGCAGTGTGGGCGGGAGAGGTTATGAGCAGTTCTTC. This translates into CASSVGGRGYEQFF.

V and J are TRBV7-9 and TRBJ2-7, with 10 bases fitting TRBD1. This CDR3 has 14 amino acids. The ends lost 5 bases at V and 1 base at J; junction bases unmatched: 2. Germline values: CDR1 SEHNR, CDR2 FQNEAQ (reference sequence). CDR3 nucleotides: TGTGCCAGCAGCAGGGACAGGGGTTCCTACGAGCAGTACTTC. This gives the protein CASSRDRGSYEQYF.

The chain couples TRBV21-1 to TRBJ2-7; no DNA check was done on the table's D call, TRBD2. TRBV21-1 is described as a pseudogene. This CDR3 region has 14 residues. The DNA for the CDR3 is TGTGCCAGCAGCAAAGAACTAGCGGGGGACGAGCAGTACTTC. Translation gives CASSKELAGDEQYF.

This chain joins TRBV27 and TRBJ2-3; D may be TRBD2 (6 bases). The CDR3 covers 16 residues. With 2 bases removed from V and 0 bases from J, the gap between germline ends came to 12 bases. CDR1 MNHEY and CDR2 SMNVEV come from the germline V gene (reference sequence). CDR3 sequence (DNA): TGTGCCAGCAGTTTAATGGGGAGCGGGAGCACAGATACGCAGTATTTT. Residues: CASSLMGSGSTDTQYF.

The gene calls are TRBV1 and TRBJ2-7; TRBD1, the D gene given by the table, was not confirmed from the DNA. TRBV1 is a documented pseudogene. The CDR3 runs to 12 residues. Here the CDR3 DNA reads TGCCAAGACACGGATCTTCCCTACGAGCAGTACTTC. It specifies CQDTDLPYEQYF.

The J gene is TRBJ1-2, the V gene TRBV25-1; D perhaps matches TRBD1 (5 bases). The V gene's germline CDR1 is MGHDK and CDR2 SYGVNS. The CDR3 is made up of 15 amino acids. Trimming took 4 bases from V and 8 from J, leaving 20 bases between them. CDR3 sequence: CASSALQSGTRGYTF. For the CDR3, the DNA is TGTGCCAGCAGTGCTCTCCAATCCGGGACTAGAGGCTACACCTTC.

This clone was counted a few times. The rearrangement joins TRBV2 to TRBJ2-2; no firm D call. The length of the CDR3 is 13 residues. V was trimmed by 5 bases and J by 6 bases, leaving 10 bases between them. The germline gives CDR1 SNHLY, CDR2 FYNNEI. The CDR3 bases are TGTGCCAGCAGTTCTCGTGGAGCCGGGGAGCTGTTTTTT. This sequence encodes CASSSRGAGELFF.

The V gene is TRBV7-2, the J gene TRBJ2-7; 9 bases align to TRBD2. The CDR3 sequence is 15 residues long. After removal of 5 bases from V and 4 bases from J, the junction contained 9 bases not matched to a gene. CDR1 SGHTA and CDR2 FQGNSA come from the germline V gene. The CDR3 coding sequence is TGTGCCAGCAGCCGTAGCGGGAGCTTCTTTTACGAGCAGTACTTC. Translated, it gives CASSRSGSFFYEQYF.

The chain couples TRBV14 to TRBJ2-1; perhaps TRBD1 as D (5 bases). This CDR3 spans 13 amino acids. Trimming cost V 4 bases and J 8 bases, with 12 bases left between them. Germline assignment: CDR1 SGHDN and CDR2 FVKESK. The CDR3: CASSRWKGDEQFF. CDR3 in DNA: TGTGCCAGCAGCCGATGGAAAGGGGATGAGCAGTTCTTC.

In this sample, this clone turned up once. The chain joins TRBV4-2 to TRBJ2-7, with D tentatively TRBD2 (5 bases). This CDR3 is 15 amino acids long. The V end was cut by 1 base, the J end by 4 bases, with 14 bases between. From germline, CDR1 is LGHNA and CDR2 YNFKEQ. CDR3 sequence: CASSQAATISYEQYF. The CDR3 DNA follows: TGTGCCAGCAGCCAAGCTGCGACTATATCATACGAGCAGTACTTC.

The rearrangement uses TRBV4-3 and TRBJ1-3; D is unresolved. CDR3 length: 20 amino acids. Trimming removed 0 bases from V and 3 bases from J, with 24 bases in between. Germline CDR1 and CDR2: LGHNA and YSLEER. The CDR3 DNA reads TGCGCCAGCAGCCAAGATGCCAGCACCTCCCAACGACATAGTGGAAACACCATATATTTT. Translated, it gives CASSQDASTSQRHSGNTIYF.

This rearrangement joins TRBV15 to TRBJ2-3, with 7 bases that match TRBD2. This CDR3 comprises 17 residues. Losses at the gene ends were 5 bases for V and 0 bases for J; bases not matched to a gene: 11. CDR1 and CDR2 (germline): LNHNV, YYDKDF (reference sequence). CDR3 bases: TGTGCCACCAGCGGAACCCAACTAGCGACTAGCACAGATACGCAGTATTTT. Its translation: CATSGTQLATSTDTQYF.

The V gene is TRBV27, the J gene TRBJ2-1; 9 nucleotides match TRBD1. The CDR3 totals 17 residues. V gave up 5 bases and J gave up 6 bases; unmatched junction bases: 14. The germline CDR1 and CDR2 sequences are MNHEY and SMNVEV (reference sequence). The CDR3 loop reads CASSTVLTGGRGNEQFF. For the CDR3, the DNA is TGTGCCAGCAGTACGGTATTAACAGGGGGCCGGGGCAATGAGCAGTTCTTC.

In DNA form, the CDR3 reads TGCGCCAGCAGCCAAGTAGCGGGAGGTCCAAATGAGCAGTTCTTC. This sequence encodes CASSQVAGGPNEQFF. The gene calls are TRBV4-1 and TRBJ2-1, with TRBD2 identical over 10 bases. The V gene's germline CDR1 is MGHRA and CDR2 YSYEKL. J lost 7 bases, V lost 1 base, and 4 bases had no gene match. CDR3 length: 15 amino acids.

The chain is built from TRBV27 and TRBJ2-3, with 10 positions matching TRBD1. The CDR3 is 15 residues long. CDR1 and CDR2 (germline): MNHEY, SMNVEV (reference sequence). The J segment lost 4 bases and the V segment lost 7 bases, leaving 8 bases of the junction unmatched. The CDR3 region is CASTTGTGVPDTQYF. As DNA, the CDR3 is TGTGCCAGCACCACCGGGACAGGGGTCCCAGATACGCAGTATTTT.

The genes are TRBV21-1 and TRBJ1-1. TRBV21-1 is a known pseudogene. The CDR3 runs 11 residues. CDR3 residues: CASEVIPAAFF. CDR3 nucleotides: TGTGCCAGCGAAGTAATTCCCGCGGCTTTCTTT.

The gene calls are TRBV5-5 and TRBJ2-7; 10 bases match TRBD2. The germline CDR1 and CDR2 sequences are SGHKS and YYEKEE (reference sequence). CDR3 length equals 18 residues. V lost 0 bases and J lost 1; bases outside the gene matches: 10. CDR3 nucleotide sequence: TGTGCCAGCAGCTTGGGATGGGTGCCTAGCGGGAGATCCTACGAGCAGTACTTC. Protein product: CASSLGWVPSGRSYEQYF.

A single count supports this clone. The V gene is TRBV18, the J gene TRBJ1-5; the match to TRBD1 covers 9 bases. V lost 3 bases to trimming and J lost 7 bases; unmatched junction nucleotides: 10. Germline V gene data show CDR1 as KGHSH and CDR2 as LQKENI. This CDR3 has 16 residues. The CDR3 DNA reads TGTGCCAGCTCACCGAATAGTCAGGGGACAGGGCAGCCCCAGCATTTT. Encoded protein: CASSPNSQGTGQPQHF. Variable domain in full (rest from reference TRBV18 and TRBJ1-5): NAGVMQNPRHLVRRRGQEARLRCSPMKGHSHVYWYRQLPEEGLKFMVYLQKENIIDESGMPKERFSAEFPKEGPSILRIQQVVRGDSAAYFCASSPNSQGTGQPQHFGDGTRLSIL.

This chain links TRBV7-9 with TRBJ1-5; D may be TRBD1 (5 bases). This CDR3 has 13 residues. The germline V and J ends were trimmed by 5 bases and 6 bases, with 11 bases remaining between them. Germline V gene lookup returns CDR1 SEHNR and CDR2 FQNEAQ (reference sequence). The CDR3 DNA sequence: TGTGCCAGCAGCCAACTCGGGGGTCAGCCCCAGCATTTT. Amino acids: CASSQLGGQPQHF. The variable domain in full, completed from reference TRBV7-9 and TRBJ1-5, reads DTGVSQNPRHKITKRGQNVTFRCDPISEHNRLYWYRQTLGQGPEFLTYFQNEAQLEKSRLLSDRFSAERPKGSFSTLEIQRTEQGDSAMYLCASSQLGGQPQHFGDGTRLSIL.

This clone was detected once. This chain joins TRBV29-1 and TRBJ2-5; possible D gene TRBD2, 6 bases. Germline V lookup: CDR1 SQVTM, CDR2 ANQGSEA. Between the trimmed V and J ends, which lost 1 base and 4 bases, there was a span of 13 bases. The CDR3 totals 14 residues. This chain's CDR3 is CSVEVGGSRETQYF. The CDR3 DNA reads as TGCAGCGTTGAAGTGGGGGGATCAAGAGAGACCCAGTACTTC.

This clone was detected a few times. This chain links TRBV12-3 or TRBV12-4 with TRBJ2-1, with D perhaps TRBD1 (6 bases). The CDR3 is 13 amino acids. Trimming shortened V by 7 bases and J by 7 bases, and 14 bases separated the two germline ends. The DNA of the CDR3 is TGTGCCAGCAATCCCGGACAGTGGAATGAGCAGTTCTTC. Protein: CASNPGQWNEQFF.

This CDR3 is CAISANGQDEQYF. In nucleotides, the CDR3 is TGTGCCATCAGTGCGAACGGACAGGACGAGCAGTACTTC. This chain uses TRBV10-3 with TRBJ2-7, with TRBD1 identical over 7 bases. Germline V gives CDR1 ENHRY, CDR2 SYGVKD. V was clipped by 4 bases and J by 5 bases; unmatched bases: 5. The length of the CDR3 is 13 residues.

The genes are TRBV5-4 and TRBJ1-1, with D uncertain. The CDR3 is 14 amino acids. With 0 bases removed from V and 9 bases from J, the gap between germline ends came to 15 bases. Germline values: CDR1 SGHNT, CDR2 YYREEE (reference sequence). The DNA of the CDR3 is TGTGCCAGCAGCTTGGCCTCGGTACGCGACAAAGCTTTCTTT. Amino acid sequence: CASSLASVRDKAFF.

This chain links TRBV12-5 with TRBJ2-1; possible D gene TRBD2, 5 bases. This CDR3 contains 14 residues. The V gene's germline CDR1 is LGHNT and CDR2 FRNRAP. V was cut by 8 bases and J by 1 base, with 12 bases left in between. The chain's CDR3 is CASTEGISYNEQFF. Written as DNA, the CDR3 is TGTGCTAGTACCGAGGGAATTTCCTACAATGAGCAGTTCTTC.

This chain links TRBV3-1 (or the pseudogene TRBV3-2) with TRBJ2-6; D call uncertain. CDR1 LGHDT and CDR2 YNNKEL come from the germline V gene (reference sequence). The CDR3 sequence is 14 residues long. The V and J ends lost 7 bases and 1 base respectively, with 8 bases between them. This chain's CDR3 is CASTWRSGANVLTF. CDR3 in DNA: TGTGCCAGCACTTGGCGGTCTGGGGCCAACGTCCTGACTTTC.

The CDR3 spells CASRTEYGYTF. CDR3 sequence (DNA): TGTGCCAGCAGGACAGAGTATGGCTACACCTTC. This chain joins TRBV27 and TRBJ1-2; D is possibly TRBD1 (5 bases). CDR3 size: 11 residues. V was shortened by 6 bases and J by 5 bases, with 7 bases between the two germline ends. Germline V lookup: CDR1 MNHEY, CDR2 SMNVEV (reference sequence).

This rearrangement joins TRBV27 to TRBJ2-6; the D gene is possibly TRBD2 (5 bases). From germline, CDR1 is MNHEY and CDR2 SMNVEV (reference sequence). V was clipped by 4 bases and J by 3 bases, with 10 bases between them. CDR3 length: 15 amino acids. This chain's CDR3 is CASSSPGGGANVLTF. CDR3 bases: TGTGCCAGCAGTTCGCCTGGAGGTGGGGCCAACGTCCTGACTTTC.

The chain recombines TRBV6-2 or TRBV6-3 with TRBJ1-5, with a possible D match to TRBD1 (5 bases). Germline CDR1 MNHEY, CDR2 SVGEGT. The CDR3 consists of 16 residues. Between the trimmed V and J ends, which lost 2 bases and 4 bases, there was a span of 15 bases. The CDR3 DNA reads as TGTGCCAGCAGTTACGAAGCAGGGCTGGGGAATCAGCCCCAGCATTTT. It yields the protein CASSYEAGLGNQPQHF.

This chain uses TRBV19 with TRBJ2-5; maybe TRBD2 (5 bases). Germline lookup yields CDR1 LNHDA and CDR2 SQIVND (reference sequence). The CDR3 sequence is 16 residues long. V lost 4 bases, J lost 5 bases, and 20 bases lay in between. The CDR3 DNA reads as TGTGCCAGTAGTACTAGCCGGGCCCAAAAGCGGGAGACCCAGTACTTC. It is translated as CASSTSRAQKRETQYF.

J is TRBJ2-5 and V is TRBV7-2, with 9 bases matching TRBD2. The CDR3 has 19 residues. The germline V gene encodes CDR1 SGHTA and CDR2 FQGNSA. With V trimmed by 5 bases and J by 0 bases, 16 bases remained unmatched. The CDR3 bases are TGTGCCAGCAGCCTGGAAGGGCTAGCGGGATACCTTTACCAAGAGACCCAGTACTTC. Protein: CASSLEGLAGYLYQETQYF.

V and J are TRBV28 and TRBJ1-1, with 9 bases fitting TRBD1. V was clipped by 7 bases and J by 3 bases; unmatched bases: 6. The CDR3 runs to 14 residues. In germline, CDR1 is MDHEN, CDR2 SYDVKM. The CDR3 sequence is CASKPHRGHTEAFF. The DNA for the CDR3 is TGTGCCAGCAAACCGCACAGGGGGCACACTGAAGCTTTCTTT.

The V call is TRBV13, the J call TRBJ2-5; D call uncertain. Per the germline V gene, CDR1 is PRHDT and CDR2 is FYEKMQ (reference sequence). The length of the CDR3 is 12 residues. The V and J ends lost 2 bases and 3 bases respectively, with 4 bases between them. The CDR3 sequence: CASSLLEETQYF. Here the CDR3 DNA reads TGTGCCAGCAGCTTACTTGAAGAGACCCAGTACTTC.